Shown below are 27 T cell receptor beta chains from a single sample sequenced in a study of blood T cell repertoires in COVID-19. TCRdb's copy holds only in-frame clones and misses some; the assay was immunoSEQ multiplex PCR. The profile shows 250,000 to 350,000 clones, 70% to 90% of them singletons. Sample: peripheral blood. All receptors derive from a human donor with COVID-19, enrolled during active disease. The donor label of this sample is uncertain.

The chain has TRBV5-1 and TRBJ1-3; 7 bases fit TRBD1. Trimming at V came to 0 bases and at J to 0 bases, leaving 6 bases not matched to a gene. This CDR3 region has 17 residues. CDR1 is SGHRS, CDR2 YFSETQ, per germline. CDR3 residues: CASSLGQGRFSGNTIYF. The CDR3, as DNA: TGCGCCAGCAGCTTGGGACAGGGTCGCTTCTCTGGAAACACCATATATTTT.

This chain links TRBV28 with TRBJ1-2, with TRBD1 matching 8 bases. The germline CDR1 and CDR2 sequences are MDHEN and SYDVKM. V trimming: 3 bases; J trimming: 6 bases; junction bases outside the gene matches: 15. The CDR3 has 17 residues. In DNA form, the CDR3 reads TGTGCCAGCAGTTTGGAGAGACAGGGGAGGCTAGGGAATGGCTACACCTTC. Translating gives CASSLERQGRLGNGYTF.

The V and J genes are TRBV4-1 and TRBJ2-1; 7 bases match TRBD1. Germline V gene data show CDR1 as MGHRA and CDR2 as YSYEKL. Losses at the gene ends were 6 bases for V and 4 bases for J; bases not matched to a gene: 9. The CDR3 is 15 amino acids. In DNA, the CDR3 is TGCGCCAGCAGGTGGGACAGCCCCCCTTACAATGAGCAGTTCTTC. Residues: CASRWDSPPYNEQFF.

This clone was found a few times. The chain employs TRBV5-5 and TRBJ2-7, with 8 bases that match TRBD1. Germline lookup yields CDR1 SGHKS and CDR2 YYEKEE (reference sequence). Trimming took 2 bases from V and 5 from J; bases not matched to a gene: 6. This CDR3 region has 14 residues. The CDR3 spells CASSLLTGVNEQYF. CDR3 in DNA: TGTGCCAGCAGCTTATTGACAGGGGTAAACGAGCAGTACTTC. The variable domain in full, with the rest retrieved from reference TRBV5-5 and TRBJ2-7, is DAGVTQSPTHLIKTRGQQVTLRCSPISGHKSVSWYQQVLGQGPQFIFQYYEKEERGRGNFPDRFSARQFPNYSSELNVNALLLGDSALYLCASSLLTGVNEQYFGPGTRLTVT.

The V and J genes are TRBV19 and TRBJ1-6; D gene unclear. The CDR3 length is 16 residues. CDR1 and CDR2 (germline): LNHDA, SQIVND (reference sequence). V was trimmed by 5 bases and J by 2 bases, leaving 13 bases between them. This CDR3 is CASSALRGTYNSPLHF. DNA for the CDR3: TGTGCCAGTAGTGCCCTCCGCGGGACCTATAATTCACCCCTCCACTTT. Drawing the rest from reference TRBV19 and TRBJ1-6, the complete variable domain is DGGITQSPKYLFRKEGQNVTLSCEQNLNHDAMYWYRQDPGQGLRLIYYSQIVNDFQKGDIAEGYSVSREKKESFPLTVTSAQKNPTAFYLCASSALRGTYNSPLHFGNGTRLTVT.

In DNA form, the CDR3 reads TGTGCCAGCAGCGTTGACTCGAACACTGAAGCTTTCTTT. Its protein product is CASSVDSNTEAFF. The rearrangement links TRBV9 to TRBJ1-1, with unresolved D. This CDR3 region has 13 residues. V lost 2 bases to trimming and J lost 1 base, with 6 bases between them. Germline CDR1 and CDR2: SGDLS and YYNGEE. Full variable domain (rest looked up from reference TRBV9 and TRBJ1-1): DSGVTQTPKHLITATGQRVTLRCSPRSGDLSVYWYQQSLDQGLQFLIQYYNGEERAKGNILERFSAQQFPDLHSELNLSSLELGDSALYFCASSVDSNTEAFFGQGTRLTVV.

The chain has TRBV28 and TRBJ1-3; TRBD1 is a possible D gene (6 bases). The ends were cut back, 5 bases at V and 0 bases at J, with 14 bases in the middle. The CDR3 is 16 amino acids. The germline V gene encodes CDR1 MDHEN and CDR2 SYDVKM. CDR3 sequence (DNA): TGTGCCAGCAGTCCCTCACAGGGATTCTCTGGAAACACCATATATTTT. Translation gives CASSPSQGFSGNTIYF.

The V call is TRBV29-1, the J call TRBJ1-3, with D maybe TRBD1 (5 bases). V was shortened by 7 bases and J by 4 bases, with 11 bases between the two germline ends. CDR1 SQVTM and CDR2 ANQGSEA come from the germline V gene. The CDR3 contains 12 residues. CDR3 region: CSATTAGNTIYF. CDR3 bases: TGCAGCGCCACGACAGCAGGAAACACCATATATTTT.

This clone was recorded a few times. The chain carries TRBV3-1 (or the pseudogene TRBV3-2) and TRBJ2-1; D is unclear. This CDR3 has 16 amino acids. Trimming took 3 bases from V and 0 from J, leaving 12 bases between them. The germline V gene has CDR1 LGHDT and CDR2 YNNKEL (reference sequence). The CDR3 region is CASSHALRSSYNEQFF. The CDR3 nucleotides read TGTGCCAGCAGCCACGCTTTGAGGAGCTCCTACAATGAGCAGTTCTTC.

This clone was counted between two and nine times. The chain's CDR3 is CASSLAGDNTEAFF. CDR3 nucleotides: TGCGCCAGCAGCTTGGCCGGGGATAACACTGAAGCTTTCTTT. The V gene is TRBV5-1, the J gene TRBJ1-1; D is unclear. CDR3 length equals 14 residues. Trimming took 0 bases from V and 2 from J, leaving 8 bases between them. From germline, CDR1 is SGHRS and CDR2 YFSETQ.

V usage is TRBV27 and J usage is TRBJ2-5; the D is unclear. Germline CDR1 reads MNHEY; CDR2 reads SMNVEV (reference sequence). Trimming cost V 1 base and J 4 bases, with 13 bases left between them. The CDR3 is 15 residues long. Written as DNA, the CDR3 is TGTGCCAGCAGTTTATTGACCCCGTCAGGAGAGACCCAGTACTTC. This gives the protein CASSLLTPSGETQYF.

The J gene is TRBJ1-4, the V gene TRBV7-9; TRBD1 matches 7 bases. Germline values: CDR1 SEHNR, CDR2 FQNEAQ (reference sequence). There are 15 residues in the CDR3. Germline trimming cut 1 base from V and 7 bases from J; bases unmatched to any gene: 6. Here the CDR3 reads CASSLGQGVSEKLFF. The CDR3 DNA follows: TGTGCCAGCAGCTTAGGACAGGGTGTAAGTGAAAAACTGTTTTTT.

The chain employs TRBV9 and TRBJ2-7, with D maybe TRBD1 (5 bases). Germline V gene lookup returns CDR1 SGDLS and CDR2 YYNGEE. The CDR3 contains 12 residues. V shed 3 bases and J shed 3 bases, with 7 bases lying between them. The CDR3 region is CASSGDSYEQYF. In DNA, the CDR3 is TGTGCCAGCAGCGGAGACAGCTACGAGCAGTACTTC.

V is TRBV30 and J is TRBJ1-5; 7 bases are a match to TRBD1. The V and J ends lost 2 bases and 5 bases, in that order; junction bases with no gene match: 15. The CDR3 loop spans 17 amino acids. Germline loops: CDR1 GTSNPN, CDR2 SVGIG (reference sequence). The chain's CDR3 is CAWSRHRQGKFYQPQHF. DNA of the CDR3: TGTGCCTGGAGTCGACACCGACAGGGAAAGTTTTATCAGCCCCAGCATTTT.

The genes are TRBV11-2 and TRBJ2-1; 15 nucleotides line up with TRBD2. After removal of 5 bases from V and 10 bases from J, the junction contained 3 bases not matched to a gene. CDR3 length equals 14 residues. From germline, CDR1 is SGHAT and CDR2 FQNNGV. The CDR3 bases are TGTGCCAGCAGCCCCGGGACTAGCGGGAGGGAGCAGTTCTTC. Its translation: CASSPGTSGREQFF.

This clone was recorded only once. The J gene is TRBJ1-2, the V gene TRBV9; tentatively, D is TRBD1 (6 bases). The V gene lost 4 bases and the J gene lost 0 bases, with 10 bases spanning the gap. From germline, CDR1 is SGDLS and CDR2 YYNGEE. The CDR3 contains 14 residues. The CDR3 nucleotides read TGTGCCAGCAGCACCCGGACAGCTAACTATGGCTACACCTTC. Protein product: CASSTRTANYGYTF.

The chain links TRBV29-1 to TRBJ1-2, with D hard to call. This CDR3 spans 14 amino acids. V was pared by 4 bases and J by 4 bases, with 16 bases between. Looked up from germline, CDR1 is SQVTM and CDR2 is ANQGSEA. CDR3 residues: CSVAWTGVIYGYTF. The CDR3 region has the DNA TGCAGCGTTGCCTGGACTGGGGTAATCTATGGCTACACCTTC. The full variable domain, in which reference TRBV29-1 and TRBJ1-2 provide the parts outside the CDR3, is SAVISQKPSRDICQRGTSLTIQCQVDSQVTMMFWYRQQPGQSLTLIATANQGSEATYESGFVIDKFPISRPNLTFSTLTVSNMSPEDSSIYLCSVAWTGVIYGYTFGSGTRLTVV.

The chain recombines TRBV5-6 with TRBJ2-5, with a weak D call TRBD2 (6 bases). In germline, CDR1 is SGHDT, CDR2 YYEEEE. Deletions cut 4 bases from V and 5 bases from J, with 15 bases between. This CDR3 is 14 amino acids long. The DNA of the CDR3 is TGTGCCAGCAGCACGACAGCAGGAGGGGAGACCCAGTACTTC. Its protein product is CASSTTAGGETQYF.

This chain connects TRBV19 to TRBJ1-5; 10 nucleotides agree with TRBD1. The CDR3 runs 17 residues. From germline, CDR1 is LNHDA and CDR2 SQIVND (reference sequence). Losses at the gene ends were 5 bases for V and 5 bases for J; bases not matched to a gene: 12. In DNA, the CDR3 is TGTGCCAGTAGTTCTTTCTGGGACAGGGGCCTTTATCAGCCCCAGCATTTT. This translates into CASSSFWDRGLYQPQHF.

The CDR3 nucleotides are TGTGCCAGCAGCGTCGGAACAGGGGGGAGTTGGGAAAAACTGTTTTTT. Protein product: CASSVGTGGSWEKLFF. The V call is TRBV9, the J call TRBJ1-4, with 8 nucleotides matching TRBD1. Germline assignment: CDR1 SGDLS and CDR2 YYNGEE. V was pared by 2 bases and J by 8 bases, with 11 bases of the junction left unmatched. The CDR3 is 16 residues long.

The chain links TRBV7-3 to TRBJ2-1, with a tentative D call TRBD2 (6 bases). Trimming took 6 bases from V and 10 from J, leaving 22 bases between them. Germline CDR1 is SGHTA and CDR2 is FQGTGA. The CDR3 totals 15 residues. The CDR3 sequence is CASRPEGREWEEQFF. The CDR3 nucleotides are TGTGCCAGCAGACCCGAAGGGCGGGAATGGGAAGAGCAGTTCTTC.

The rearrangement links TRBV21-1 to TRBJ1-6. TRBV21-1 is a listed pseudogene. The CDR3 is 16 residues long. The CDR3 bases are TGTGCCAGCAGCAAACCCCGGGAGGATTTTAATTCACCCCTCCACTTT. This codes for CASSKPREDFNSPLHF.

This sequence joins TRBV18 and TRBJ2-7; 7 bases are shared with TRBD1. Germline V gene sequence: CDR1 KGHSH, CDR2 LQKENI. The CDR3 is 13 amino acids. J was trimmed by 7 bases and V by 2 bases; bases with no gene match: 5. The CDR3 DNA reads as TGTGCCAGCTCACCAGCGACAGGGTATGAGCAGTACTTC. As protein: CASSPATGYEQYF.

J is TRBJ2-7 and V is TRBV5-1; 12 bases align to TRBD1. The CDR3 loop spans 16 amino acids. Germline CDR1 and CDR2: SGHRS and YFSETQ. The V gene end was trimmed by 4 bases and the J gene end by 3 bases; junction bases not matched to a gene: 8. The CDR3 spells CASSPPRDRGLYEQYF. CDR3 sequence (DNA): TGCGCCAGCAGCCCTCCCCGGGACAGGGGGCTCTACGAGCAGTACTTC.

This chain joins TRBV24-1 and TRBJ2-1; 9 nucleotides match TRBD2. This CDR3 contains 15 residues. Germline V CDR1 and CDR2: KGHDR, SFDVKD. V dropped 4 bases and J dropped 9; count of bases not matched to a gene: 9. The CDR3 sequence: CATSEAGTSLIEQFF. In nucleotides, the CDR3 is TGTGCCACCAGTGAGGCCGGGACTAGCCTCATTGAGCAGTTCTTC.

The chain links TRBV28 to TRBJ2-6, with a weak D call TRBD1 (6 bases). V was pared by 5 bases and J by 0 bases, with 11 bases between. Germline assignment: CDR1 MDHEN and CDR2 SYDVKM. CDR3 size: 16 residues. The CDR3 loop reads CASSLPRGSGANVLTF. CDR3 sequence (DNA): TGTGCCAGCAGTCTTCCCAGGGGCTCTGGGGCCAACGTCCTGACTTTC. Full variable domain (outside the CDR3, taken from reference TRBV28 and TRBJ2-6): DVKVTQSSRYLVKRTGEKVFLECVQDMDHENMFWYRQDPGLGLRLIYFSYDVKMKEKGDIPEGYSVSREKKERFSLILESASTNQTSMYLCASSLPRGSGANVLTFGAGSRLTVL.

The chain has TRBV5-5 and TRBJ1-2; TRBD1 matches 7 bases. The CDR3 loop spans 12 amino acids. The J segment lost 6 bases and the V segment lost 8 bases, leaving 7 bases of the junction unmatched. Germline assignment: CDR1 SGHKS and CDR2 YYEKEE (reference sequence). The CDR3 DNA reads TGTGCCAGTCATCAGGGGGTGGATGGCTACACCTTC. This sequence encodes CASHQGVDGYTF.